The text below deals with one TCR beta chain. The clone's antigen remains unknown. Per-base quality was not reported, and no clone a single base away is much larger than it. The data are from a study of shared clonotypes between healthy human individuals (dated by TCRdb to the early 2020s). General notes on the study: The cohort comprised two women and three men aged 18 to 49 years. To increase sequencing depth and limit assay-specific biases, TCR repertoire library preparation and sequencing were carried out by different laboratories using diverse techniques. Per donor, leukapheresis produced somewhere between about 0.94 and 8.9 billion PBMCs. To estimate repertoire size and how much clonotype sharing occurs between individuals, the study deeply sequenced the blood TCR repertoires of five healthy adults. For each donor, CD4 naive and CD4 memory were each run on three plates, CD8 naive on two plates, and CD8 memory on one plate. Study-level results and caveats: Across a handful of donors, approximately 5% of naive CD4, roughly 3.4% of naive CD8, roughly 2.2% of memory CD4, and approximately 0.4% of memory CD8 clonotypes were shared. Clonotypes shared by all four sorted-subset donors showed higher generation probabilities than non-shared clonotypes. Sampling was restricted to blood, and TCR repertoires in tissues likely differ from the TCR repertoires found in blood. Because the study included a small number of donors, the genetic and exposure-history diversity represented was limited. Estimated clonotype richness was generally larger for naive than for memory subsets. Even with the large sequencing depth, rarefaction of the sorted-subset datasets indicated that sequencing was incomplete. Pairwise subsampling led to the expectation that sequencing depth would affect the degree of clonotype sharing among donors.

CD8 naive samples were CD45RO-negative cells positively selected for CCR7, giving a CD45RA+CCR7+ population that excluded TemRA cells. Donors were healthy HIV-negative adults with no recently reported acute infections or vaccinations. Every donor was a Caucasian adult living in Nashville, Tennessee, USA. Blood was obtained by leukapheresis, after which PBMCs were separated by Ficoll-Histopaque density gradient centrifugation and cryopreserved in liquid nitrogen vapor phase. Purity and quantity of every magnetically sorted T cell population were checked by analytical flow cytometry. From each sorted fraction, genomic DNA was isolated and quantified by UV absorbance on a Nanodrop 2000c. The CDR3 runs 13 residues from the cysteine to the phenylalanine. CDR3 DNA only is kept here, 39 bases in frame from base 1. From the germline V gene, CDR1 is SQVTM and CDR2 is ANQGSEA. Deletion took 5 bases off V and 2 bases off J, with a span of 12 bases between the germline ends.

Using the deep immunoSEQ assay, multiplex PCR amplified TCR CDR3 regions from genomic DNA. Genomic DNA extracted from each cell subset was distributed evenly over all wells of several immunoSEQ 96-well plates, and each plate served as one replicate. For sorted subsets, around 0.2 ug of genomic DNA, equivalent to some 33,000 T cell genomes, went into each replicate PCR. Purified libraries were measured with a Qubit 3.0 fluorometer, size-checked on a Bioanalyzer 2100, and measured again with the KAPA Library Quantification kit. Every immunoSEQ 96-well plate was sequenced on a separate single-read 150-cycle Illumina NextSeq 550 flow cell. Regarding the original processing steps: Because the immunoSEQ output held only junctional sequences and lacked quality scores, the filtering could not match the filtering applied to full-length reads. Sequences were annotated with PyIR, a Python wrapper for IgBLAST v1.9, using IMGT germline references to assign V/J genes and CDR3. Reads with weak V/J assignments (E-value above 1e-6), missing CDR3, stop codons, out-of-frame junctions, or ambiguous translated residues were removed. V3J clonotypes were defined as sequences sharing an identical inferred V gene, J gene, and CDR3 amino acid sequence. To compute the percentage overlap between repertoires, the number of shared unique clonotypes was divided by the size of the smaller repertoire. Repertoire richness was assessed with RTK rarefaction, the Chao1 estimator, and Recon v2.1 estimates of unobserved clonotypes. Generation probabilities for all TCRbeta clonotypes obtained by the gDNA method from several donors were computed using OLGA. Imported from immuneACCESS, the table was reduced by TCRdb to in-frame sequences with V and J called. These copies leave out some clones; in studies compared against another copy, an unresolved V gene accounts for under half, and the cause of the remainder is not known. V, J and clone size were drawn from that table, and D and trimming were deduced from the DNA. Present in this sample are under 2,000,000 clones, roughly 95% of which were seen just once. The top ten clonotypes cover more than 0.95% of the sample.

The source material was naive CD8+ T cells sorted from blood. The cell subset or site tag for this specimen amounts to: CD45RA+CCR7+. The clonotype was recovered from a man younger than 30 in good health. Recombination joined TRBV29-1 with TRBJ2-5, with no confident D gene call. The nucleotide sequence reads TGCAGCGTTCCCGGAACGAGACAAGAGACCCAGTACTTC. Its coded protein is CSVPGTRQETQYF.